This T cell receptor (beta chain) came from a study of blood T cell repertoires in COVID-19 (dated by TCRdb to between 2020 and 2021). Turning to the overall study: Samples covering the acute and convalescent phases of COVID-19 were provided by collaborators in the United States, Italy and Spain. The material from the prospective study consisted of cDNA or gDNA derived from T cells, B-cell-depleted T cells, or PBMCs. Deeply sampled blood TCRbeta repertoires from subjects exposed to, actively infected with, or recovered from COVID-19 were included in the dataset. The repertoires were released in a freely available public database meant as a resource for research on the immune response to SARS-CoV-2. Samples came from the ongoing ImmuneRACE study (first 160 participants) plus 1,254 subjects from 6 global collaborators. Sample metadata almost always included a de-identified subject ID, COVID-19 status, age in years and sex. Where available, HLA class I and class II types were obtained from metadata supplied by the sample provider rather than from assay-based typing. The full study reports these points: How much clinical and demographic metadata was included differed by source and by participant, and the metadata was provided uncurated.

With regard to this clone: The clone's antigen remains unknown. Within one base of it there is no much larger clone, and no base qualities were kept.

The immunoSEQ Assay, a bias-controlled multiplex PCR, was used to amplify TCRbeta CDR3 regions from genomic DNA. Per the original workflow: The number of nucleated cells in each sample was estimated from the amplification of reference gene primers within the assay. To quantify the absolute abundance of each unique TCRbeta CDR3 rearrangement, sequence reads were collapsed and filtered. For each sample, productive Simpson clonality was calculated as the square root of Simpson's diversity index over productive rearrangements. Drawn from immuneACCESS, this table holds only the in-frame rearrangements with V and J called that TCRdb kept. Clones are partly lost; checked studies trace under half to an unresolved V gene and leave the rest unexplained. Clonal size and the V and J genes are those of that table, whereas D and trimming came from the DNA. Here the sample has 150,000 to 200,000 clones; approximately 90% occur a single time. The ten largest clones capture about 1.9% of the sample.

Samples from volunteer blood donors who had recovered from COVID-19 were contributed by a second Seattle source. Collaborating institutions collected whole blood in K2EDTA tubes following their own protocols. For TCRbeta analysis, collaborator samples were shipped as frozen whole blood, as isolated PBMCs, or as DNA extracted from either sample type. This TCR derives from a man between 18 and 35 years old who had recovered from COVID-19. The material sequenced was peripheral blood.

The CDR3 has the sequence CASSFRDRVGHEQYF. The nucleotide sequence is TGTGCCAGCAGCTTCCGGGACAGGGTTGGCCACGAGCAGTACTTC. The chain links TRBV7-2 with TRBJ2-7, with TRBD1 identical over 9 junction bases. The CDR3 sequence holds 15 residues, the cysteine and phenylalanine included. Just CDR3 DNA is preserved here, 45 bases in frame from base 1. At the junction V is shortened by 3 bases and J by 5 bases; bases outside the gene matches: 8. CDR1 and CDR2 were assigned from the germline V gene as SGHTA and FQGNSA.